The 14 T cell receptor beta chains given below trace back to one sample, sequenced in a study of OX40 agonist ivuxolimab in advanced cancers. Measured with immunoSEQ multiplex PCR; TCRdb has only the in-frame clones, and not every one. Of approximately 76,000 clones in the sample, roughly 90% were seen once. The sequences come from CD4+ or CD8+ T cells sorted from blood, collected in a trial of the OX40 agonist ivuxolimab. These receptor sequences come from an adult with an advanced solid tumor such as melanoma, head and neck, liver or kidney cancer.

This clone was counted a few times. The genes are TRBV10-1 and TRBJ2-5, with 7 bases aligning to TRBD2. Losses at the gene ends were 0 bases for V and 4 bases for J; bases not matched to a gene: 2. CDR1 is WNHNN, CDR2 SYGVQD, per germline (reference sequence). The CDR3 has 14 residues. The CDR3 protein is CASSESGRGETQYF. CDR3 nucleotide sequence: TGCGCCAGCAGTGAGTCGGGGAGGGGAGAGACCCAGTACTTC.

This chain links TRBV18 with TRBJ2-7; TRBD1 or TRBD2 may be the D gene (5 bases each). Between the trimmed V and J ends, which lost 4 bases and 2 bases, there was a span of 9 bases. CDR1 and CDR2 (germline): KGHSH, LQKENI. This CDR3 is built from 13 residues. CDR3 sequence reads: CASSLGTTYEQYF. The DNA for the CDR3 is TGTGCCAGCTCACTCGGGACCACCTACGAGCAGTACTTC.

This chain uses TRBV4-1 with TRBJ2-2; D call uncertain. The CDR3 is 13 amino acids. Trimming shortened V by 1 base and J by 3 bases, and 3 bases separated the two germline ends. The germline CDR1 and CDR2 sequences are MGHRA and YSYEKL. CDR3 region: CASSQVYTGELFF. CDR3 coding DNA: TGCGCCAGCAGCCAAGTCTACACCGGGGAGCTGTTTTTT.

The CDR3 bases are TGTGCCAGCAGTCCCCAGCGGGGTAGCACAGATACGCAGTATTTT. Protein: CASSPQRGSTDTQYF. The rearrangement joins TRBV28 to TRBJ2-3; 7 nucleotides align to TRBD2. The germline V gene encodes CDR1 MDHEN and CDR2 SYDVKM. This CDR3 is 15 amino acids long. V shed 5 bases, J shed 0 bases, and the junction held 5 bases outside the gene matches. The variable domain in full, completed from reference TRBV28 and TRBJ2-3, reads DVKVTQSSRYLVKRTGEKVFLECVQDMDHENMFWYRQDPGLGLRLIYFSYDVKMKEKGDIPEGYSVSREKKERFSLILESASTNQTSMYLCASSPQRGSTDTQYFGPGTRLTVL.

This clone has just one count. The chain links TRBV19 to TRBJ1-5; D unresolved. Trimming shortened V by 3 bases and J by 1 base, and 10 bases separated the two germline ends. The germline V gene has CDR1 LNHDA and CDR2 SQIVND (reference sequence). This CDR3 comprises 15 residues. The CDR3 nucleotides read TGTGCCAGTAGTATTGTCAGCGCAAGCAATCAGCCCCAGCATTTT. Its protein is CASSIVSASNQPQHF.

This clone was counted once. V gene TRBV6-1 combines with J gene TRBJ2-5; TRBD1 matches 7 bases. Germline CDR1 and CDR2: MNHNS and SASEGT. V lost 4 bases and J lost 4; bases outside the gene matches: 6. This CDR3 contains 14 residues. This CDR3 is CASSVNRGIETQYF. The CDR3 region has the DNA TGTGCCAGCAGTGTAAACAGGGGCATAGAGACCCAGTACTTC.

The V gene is TRBV27, the J gene TRBJ1-2; 8 nucleotides line up with TRBD1. CDR3 length: 16 residues. In germline, CDR1 is MNHEY, CDR2 SMNVEV (reference sequence). The V gene end was trimmed by 5 bases and the J gene end by 2 bases; junction bases not matched to a gene: 10. CDR3 bases: TGTGCCAGCAGTGGACTCGGGACAGGTGAAAACTATGGCTACACCTTC. Its translation: CASSGLGTGENYGYTF.

The chain uses TRBV11-2 and TRBJ2-1; D is perhaps TRBD2 (6 bases). Germline assignment: CDR1 SGHAT and CDR2 FQNNGV. CDR3 length: 12 amino acids. Trimming stripped 5 bases from V and 9 bases from J, with 11 bases between. CDR3 residues: CASSRERGEQFF. The CDR3 DNA is TGTGCCAGCAGCCGGGAGAGGGGTGAGCAGTTCTTC. Full variable domain (missing parts from reference TRBV11-2 and TRBJ2-1): EAGVAQSPRYKIIEKRQSVAFWCNPISGHATLYWYQQILGQGPKLLIQFQNNGVVDDSQLPKDRFSAERLKGVDSTLKIQPAKLEDSAVYLCASSRERGEQFFGPGTRLTVL.

This clone was found once. The chain employs TRBV7-8 and TRBJ2-1; the D gene is possibly TRBD1 (5 bases). The CDR3 loop spans 16 amino acids. Trimming shortened V by 5 bases and J by 6 bases, and 20 bases separated the two germline ends. From germline, CDR1 is SGHVS and CDR2 FQNEAQ. The CDR3 region has the DNA TGTGCCAGCAGCCCGACGTTGTGGGGCGCGGTCAATGAGCAGTTCTTC. Encoded protein: CASSPTLWGAVNEQFF.

The genes are TRBV6-5 and TRBJ2-3; D perhaps matches TRBD1 (6 bases). The CDR3 consists of 15 residues. V shed 2 bases and J shed 2 bases, with 11 bases lying between them. CDR1 is MNHEY, CDR2 SVGAGI, per germline. CDR3 amino acids: CASSYTGYDTDTQYF. The CDR3 nucleotides read TGTGCCAGCAGTTACACAGGGTACGACACAGATACGCAGTATTTT.

The genes are TRBV4-1 and TRBJ1-3; D unclear. The V gene's germline CDR1 is MGHRA and CDR2 YSYEKL. The CDR3 is made up of 16 amino acids. V lost 1 base, J lost 0 bases, and 10 bases lay in between. As DNA, the CDR3 is TGCGCCAGCAGCCAAGCTCGGCAGAACTCTGGAAACACCATATATTTT. It codes for CASSQARQNSGNTIYF.

This chain links TRBV7-3 with TRBJ2-2, with TRBD2 matching 9 bases. The germline gives CDR1 SGHTA, CDR2 FQGTGA. The CDR3 has 15 residues. The trim removed 6 bases at V and 2 bases at J, leaving 4 bases unmatched. The CDR3 coding sequence is TGTGCCAGCAGTAGCGGGGGCCCTAACACCGGGGAGCTGTTTTTT. This sequence encodes CASSSGGPNTGELFF.

The chain recombines TRBV10-3 with TRBJ1-4; D not certain. V was shortened by 0 bases and J by 4 bases, with 9 bases between the two germline ends. The CDR3 has 15 residues. The germline CDR1 and CDR2 sequences are ENHRY and SYGVKD. The CDR3 is CAISESTASNEKLFF. The CDR3 DNA is TGTGCCATCAGTGAGTCAACAGCAAGTAATGAAAAACTGTTTTTT.

The gene calls are TRBV5-6 and TRBJ1-2, with D possibly being TRBD1 (5 bases). The CDR3 has 14 amino acids. Looked up from germline, CDR1 is SGHDT and CDR2 is YYEEEE. V was clipped by 0 bases and J by 8 bases, with 14 bases between them. The chain's CDR3 is CASSLDVRVGGYTF. The CDR3 region has the DNA TGTGCCAGCAGCTTGGACGTCAGGGTGGGAGGCTACACCTTC.